The rows below give T cell receptor beta chains drawn from one sample of a study of early T cells in non-severe SARS-CoV-2 infection. From the 5' RACE reads, TCRdb called clonotypes with MiXCR, one entry per CDR3 protein. This sample has about 33,000 distinct CDR3 sequences, with under 7.5% found just once. Sequencing used whole blood. The receptor set was obtained from an adult who was a healthcare worker with PCR-confirmed SARS-CoV-2 infection or an uninfected control (not recorded which). CDR3s include the opening cysteine and the closing phenylalanine or tryptophan. Each record gives: J gene, clone size, D gene, V gene, CDR3 DNA, CDR3 protein. A D gene is named only where the DNA matches it firmly. Size is stated for part of the rows, as once, few or many counts, or as a class when the clone is expanded.

TRBJ2-7,many,TRBD1,TRBV28,TGTGCCAGCAGTTTACCCTCGAGGGACAGAAACTCCTACGAGCAGTACTTC,CASSLPSRDRNSYEQYF
TRBJ1-2,NA,NA,TRBV3-1,TGTGCCAGCAGCCAAGGCAAAGCGGGTGGCTACACCTTC,CASSQGKAGGYTF
TRBJ2-5,few,NA,TRBV20-1,TGCAGTGCTAGACAGGGCGTCGGGGAGACCCAGTACTTC,CSARQGVGETQYF
TRBJ2-7,many,NA,TRBV7-2,TGTGCCAGCAGCTTAGGGCGAAGGGCCCCAGCCTACGAGCAGTACTTC,CASSLGRRAPAYEQYF
TRBJ2-1,NA,TRBD1,TRBV29-1,TGCAGCGTTGTGGGGACAGGGGCCTACAATGAGCAGTTCTTC,CSVVGTGAYNEQFF
TRBJ2-7,many,NA,TRBV20-1,TGCAGTGCTCCCCATCTATCGGCAAGCTCCTACGAGCAGTACTTC,CSAPHLSASSYEQYF
TRBJ2-2,few,NA,TRBV4-1,TGCGCCAGCAGCCAGCTTTTTCAAACCCCTCACACCGGGGAGCTGTTTTTT,CASSQLFQTPHTGELFF
TRBJ2-3,NA,NA,TRBV20-1,TGCAGTGCTAGAGAACCGGATACGCAGTATTTT,CSAREPDTQYF
TRBJ1-5,many,NA,TRBV20-1,TGCAGTGCTAGTATGGGTTATAGCAATCAGCCCCAGCATTTT,CSASMGYSNQPQHF
TRBJ2-7,many,TRBD2,TRBV4-1,TGCGCCAGCAGCCAAGAGGCGGGAGCCATCTACGAGCAGTACTTC,CASSQEAGAIYEQYF
TRBJ2-7,many,NA,TRBV4-1,TGCGCCAGCAGCCAAGTCTCCTACTACGAGCAGTACTTC,CASSQVSYYEQYF
TRBJ2-3,few,TRBD1,TRBV4-1,TGCGCCAGCAGCCAAGGGACAGGGGGCGCAGATACGCAGTATTTT,CASSQGTGGADTQYF
TRBJ2-1,many,TRBD2,TRBV29-1,TGCAGCGTTGAAAGGGAGAGCGGGAGCTCCGATGAGCAGTTCTTC,CSVERESGSSDEQFF
TRBJ2-6,many,TRBD2,TRBV15,TGTGCCACCCTAGCGGGTATAAGCTCTGGGGCCAACGTCCTGACTTTC,CATLAGISSGANVLTF